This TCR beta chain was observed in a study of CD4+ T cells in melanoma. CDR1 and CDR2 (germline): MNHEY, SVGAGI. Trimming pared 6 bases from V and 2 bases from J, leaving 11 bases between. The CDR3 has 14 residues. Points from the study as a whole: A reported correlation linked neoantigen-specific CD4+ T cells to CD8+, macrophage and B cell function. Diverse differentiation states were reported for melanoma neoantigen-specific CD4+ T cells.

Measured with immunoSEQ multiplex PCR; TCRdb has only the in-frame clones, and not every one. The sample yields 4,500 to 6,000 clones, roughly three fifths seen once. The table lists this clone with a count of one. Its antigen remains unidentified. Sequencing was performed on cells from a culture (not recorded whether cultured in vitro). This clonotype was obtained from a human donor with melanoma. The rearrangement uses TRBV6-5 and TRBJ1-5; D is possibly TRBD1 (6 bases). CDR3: CASRGGGGNQPQHF. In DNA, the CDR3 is TGTGCCAGCAGGGGAGGGGGTGGCAATCAGCCCCAGCATTTT.